A selection of T cell receptor beta chains follows, all from one sample in a study of blood T cell repertoires in COVID-19. Some clones are missing from TCRdb's copy, which holds only in-frame ones; the method was immunoSEQ multiplex PCR. Here the sample spans some 130,000 clones, around 80% being singletons. Sequencing was done on a sample of peripheral blood. The receptors originated from an older man with acute or convalescent COVID-19. Each CDR3 is given with its conserved first and last residue. The D gene is left open where the match is weak. The size field is filled for only some rows; it gives once, few, many or a size class.

v_call	j_call	d_call	clone_size	cdr3_aa	cdr3_nt
TRBV19	TRBJ2-2	NA	NA	CASSIREPGELFF	TGTGCCAGTAGTATCCGAGAGCCCGGGGAGCTGTTTTTT
TRBV11-1	TRBJ2-1	NA	once	CASSVYRDEQFF	TGTGCCAGCAGCGTCTACCGCGATGAGCAGTTCTTC
TRBV6-5	TRBJ2-1	TRBD1	NA	CASSYTGDPSYNEQFF	TGTGCCAGCAGTTATACAGGGGACCCTTCCTACAATGAGCAGTTCTTC
TRBV5-1	TRBJ2-5	TRBD2	NA	CASSLRRASGGTQYF	TGCGCCAGCAGCTTGCGTAGGGCTAGCGGGGGGACCCAGTACTTC
TRBV19	TRBJ1-1	NA	NA	CASSPAGAGNTEAFF	TGTGCCAGTAGTCCGGCAGGGGCGGGGAACACTGAAGCTTTCTTT
TRBV7-2	TRBJ1-5	NA	few	CASSLGGQQPQHF	TGTGCCAGCAGCTTAGGAGGTCAACAGCCCCAGCATTTT
TRBV28	TRBJ1-2	NA	NA	CASSPWGGDYGYTF	TGTGCCAGCAGTCCTTGGGGGGGCGACTATGGCTACACCTTC
TRBV5-5	TRBJ2-3	TRBD1	NA	CASSPGTGNADTQYF	TGTGCCAGCAGCCCCGGGACAGGGAACGCAGATACGCAGTATTTT
TRBV19	TRBJ1-6	NA	NA	CASSITDLGGSPLHF	TGTGCCAGTAGTATAACTGACCTCGGAGGTTCACCCCTCCACTTT
TRBV4-2	TRBJ2-1	TRBD2	NA	CASSQDGGTTYNEQFF	TGTGCCAGCAGCCAGGACGGGGGGACGACCTACAATGAGCAGTTCTTC
TRBV6-5	TRBJ2-7	TRBD1	NA	CASSRTGTEQYF	TGTGCCAGCAGCCGGACAGGGACCGAGCAGTACTTC
TRBV3-1/TRBV3-2	TRBJ1-1	NA	NA	CASSQGAATEAFF	TGTGCCAGCAGCCAGGGGGCTGCCACTGAAGCTTTCTTT
TRBV19	TRBJ1-1	TRBD1	NA	CASRLMGQLNTEAFF	TGTGCCAGTAGATTAATGGGACAGCTGAACACTGAAGCTTTCTTT
TRBV27	TRBJ1-2	NA	NA	CASRPADSLYGYTF	TGTGCCAGCAGACCAGCCGACAGTCTCTATGGCTACACCTTC
TRBV7-2	TRBJ2-3	NA	NA	CASSRALTQYF	TGTGCCAGCAGCCGCGCCTTAACGCAGTATTTT
TRBV4-2	TRBJ1-6	NA	NA	CASSQSPQEDSPLHF	TGTGCCAGCAGCCAAAGTCCACAGGAAGATTCACCCCTCCACTTT
TRBV6-5	TRBJ1-2	TRBD1	NA	CASSYSIRGDRSGYTF	TGTGCCAGCAGTTACTCGATTCGAGGGGACAGGAGTGGCTACACCTTC
TRBV6-1	TRBJ2-1	TRBD2	NA	CASSESSGGSFYNEQFF	TGTGCCAGCAGTGAATCTAGCGGGGGGAGCTTCTACAATGAGCAGTTCTTC
TRBV6-5	TRBJ1-1	NA	NA	CASRFQNMNTEAFF	TGTGCCAGCAGGTTTCAGAACATGAACACTGAAGCTTTCTTT
TRBV5-6	TRBJ2-7	NA	NA	CASSWGQGYEQYF	TGTGCCAGCAGCTGGGGGCAAGGCTACGAGCAGTACTTC
TRBV28	TRBJ1-1	NA	few	CASSFRNREGAFF	TGTGCCAGCAGTTTCCGGAACAGGGAAGGAGCTTTCTTT
TRBV7-2	TRBJ2-1	TRBD2	NA	CASSLNSGGARNEQFF	TGTGCCAGCAGCTTAAATAGCGGGGGGGCCCGAAATGAGCAGTTCTTC
TRBV28	TRBJ1-2	TRBD1	NA	CASSSGGTGDYGYTF	TGTGCCAGCAGTTCAGGGGGGACAGGAGACTATGGCTACACCTTC
TRBV25-1	TRBJ2-5	NA	NA	CASSEYRGPVETQYF	TGTGCCAGCAGTGAATATCGGGGTCCGGTTGAGACCCAGTACTTC
TRBV6-5	TRBJ1-5	NA	NA	CASTRDHSNQPQHF	TGTGCCAGCACGCGGGACCATAGCAATCAGCCCCAGCATTTT
TRBV9	TRBJ2-1	TRBD1	NA	CASSVGQGFYNEQFF	TGTGCCAGCAGCGTGGGACAGGGATTCTACAATGAGCAGTTCTTC
TRBV2	TRBJ2-7	TRBD1	NA	CASSEPGQGDEQYF	TGTGCCAGCAGCGAACCGGGACAGGGTGACGAGCAGTACTTC
TRBV2	TRBJ2-5	TRBD2	NA	CASSSSARGGWETQYF	TGTGCCAGCAGTTCATCGGCGCGGGGGGGCTGGGAGACCCAGTACTTC
TRBV10-3	TRBJ2-6	NA	NA	CAIRRVPVGSGANVLTF	TGTGCCATCAGACGGGTCCCCGTGGGCTCTGGGGCCAACGTCCTGACTTTC
TRBV2	TRBJ1-5	TRBD1	once	CASSVTRDSYSNQPQHF	TGTGCCAGCAGTGTAACCAGGGACAGTTATAGCAATCAGCCCCAGCATTTT
TRBV7-7	TRBJ2-1	TRBD1	few	CASSQDRDNEQFF	TGTGCTAGCAGCCAAGACAGGGACAATGAGCAGTTCTTC
TRBV5-1	TRBJ2-6	TRBD1	NA	CASSPPRQGGFSGANVLTF	TGCGCCAGCAGCCCGCCTCGACAGGGGGGGTTCTCTGGGGCCAACGTCCTGACTTTC
TRBV5-1	TRBJ2-5	NA	NA	CASSLNIGGRGETQYF	TGCGCCAGCAGCTTGAATATCGGGGGGCGAGGGGAGACCCAGTACTTC
TRBV6-5	TRBJ1-2	TRBD1	NA	CASSYLDRGYGYTF	TGTGCCAGCAGTTACCTGGACAGGGGATATGGCTACACCTTC
TRBV2	TRBJ2-7	NA	NA	CASSLSSYEQYF	TGTGCCAGCAGCCTAAGCTCCTACGAGCAGTACTTC
TRBV7-9	TRBJ1-2	NA	few	CASSPHLGGANYGYTF	TGTGCCAGCAGCCCTCATCTGGGTGGAGCTAACTATGGCTACACCTTC
TRBV2	TRBJ2-1	TRBD1	NA	CASRAQGAGEQFF	TGTGCCAGCAGAGCACAGGGGGCCGGGGAGCAGTTCTTC
TRBV3-1/TRBV3-2	TRBJ1-1	NA	few	CASSLTDPGQLNTEAFF	TGTGCCAGCAGCCTCACAGACCCCGGACAGCTAAACACTGAAGCTTTCTTT
TRBV4-1	TRBJ2-1	TRBD2	NA	CASSQIAGGGNEQFF	TGCGCCAGCAGCCAAATAGCGGGGGGGGGCAATGAGCAGTTCTTC
TRBV6-5	TRBJ1-6	TRBD1	NA	CASSYRDRNSPLHF	TGTGCCAGCAGTTATAGGGACAGAAACTCACCCCTCCACTTT
TRBV6-6	TRBJ1-1	NA	NA	CASGDGTPGEFEAFF	TGTGCCAGCGGGGACGGGACACCAGGAGAATTTGAAGCTTTCTTT
TRBV5-1	TRBJ2-4	NA	NA	CASSSGSEGKNIQYF	TGCGCCAGCAGCTCCGGGTCAGAAGGCAAAAACATTCAGTACTTC
TRBV2	TRBJ2-3	TRBD2	once	CASSGPSAGETTDTQYF	TGTGCCAGCAGTGGTCCCTCGGCGGGGGAGACCACAGATACGCAGTATTTT
TRBV5-1	TRBJ2-1	TRBD1	NA	CASIPTGDSYNEQFF	TGCGCCAGCATTCCGACAGGGGACAGCTACAATGAGCAGTTCTTC
TRBV7-9	TRBJ1-2	TRBD1	NA	CASTGQGTGYGYTF	TGTGCCAGCACCGGACAGGGAACTGGCTATGGCTACACCTTC
TRBV7-8	TRBJ2-2	TRBD1	NA	CASSLRGQGTNTGELFF	TGTGCCAGCAGCTTAAGGGGACAGGGGACGAACACCGGGGAGCTGTTTTTT
TRBV7-8	TRBJ1-1	NA	few	CASSLTGGGTEAFF	TGTGCCAGCAGCCTAACCGGGGGTGGCACTGAAGCTTTCTTT
TRBV4-2	TRBJ2-1	TRBD1	NA	CASSRGQGARDEQFF	TGTGCCAGCAGCCGCGGACAGGGGGCGAGGGATGAGCAGTTCTTC
TRBV6-5	TRBJ1-3	TRBD1	NA	CASSYFGTAGNTIYF	TGTGCCAGCAGTTACTTCGGGACAGCTGGAAACACCATATATTTT
TRBV20-1	TRBJ1-1	NA	few	CSVPQGAEAFF	TGCAGTGTCCCGCAGGGCGCCGAAGCTTTCTTT
TRBV30	TRBJ2-6	TRBD1	NA	CAWSVQGGSGANVLTF	TGTGCCTGGAGTGTACAGGGGGGCTCTGGGGCCAACGTCCTGACTTTC
TRBV19	TRBJ1-1	NA	NA	CASSIAPGLDTEAFF	TGTGCCAGTAGTATAGCCCCCGGGTTAGACACTGAAGCTTTCTTT
TRBV19	TRBJ1-1	NA	NA	CASSPASANTEAFF	TGTGCCAGTAGCCCAGCGTCAGCAAACACTGAAGCTTTCTTT
TRBV28	TRBJ1-2	NA	NA	CASSADSANYGYTF	TGTGCCAGCAGTGCGGACAGCGCTAACTATGGCTACACCTTC
TRBV2	TRBJ1-2	NA	NA	CASSETGLGGYTF	TGTGCCAGCAGTGAAACAGGGTTGGGTGGCTACACCTTC
TRBV5-5	TRBJ1-2	TRBD1	NA	CASNWGGTGNYGYTF	TGTGCCAGCAACTGGGGGGGGACAGGGAACTATGGCTACACCTTC
TRBV10-3	TRBJ1-5	NA	NA	CAIRDSGDQPQHF	TGTGCCATCAGGGACAGTGGAGATCAGCCCCAGCATTTT